This passage covers 31 T cell receptor beta chains from one sample sequenced in a study of T cell changes during pregnancy in multiple sclerosis. Assay used: immunoSEQ multiplex PCR; TCRdb lists only in-frame clones, some missing. This sample yields approximately 28,000 clones, of which approximately 90% are seen a single time; approximately 5.9% belongs to the top ten. The input for sequencing was CD8+ T cells from peripheral blood mononuclear cells, taken before pregnancy. The receptors come from a female donor with multiple sclerosis, enrolled in a pregnancy study.

This clone has only one observation. The V gene is TRBV7-8, the J gene TRBJ2-4; D ambiguous. Trimming stripped 7 bases from V and 8 bases from J, with 15 bases between. Germline V gene lookup returns CDR1 SGHVS and CDR2 FQNEAQ. The CDR3 is made up of 13 amino acids. CDR3: CASTFAPRDIQYF. CDR3 coding DNA: TGTGCCAGCACATTCGCTCCCCGCGACATTCAGTACTTC.

The chain has TRBV7-3 and TRBJ2-3, with D perhaps TRBD2 (6 bases). In germline, CDR1 is SGHTA, CDR2 FQGTGA. The CDR3 contains 15 residues. V lost 4 bases to trimming and J lost 4 bases, with 15 bases between them. The CDR3: CASSSSSGEADTQYF. The DNA of the CDR3 is TGTGCCAGCAGCTCCTCCTCGGGGGAGGCAGATACGCAGTATTTT.

Only a few counts were recorded for this clone. V and J are TRBV27 and TRBJ1-2, with D unresolved. The germline gives CDR1 MNHEY, CDR2 SMNVEV (reference sequence). V was pared by 0 bases and J by 8 bases, with 10 bases between. The CDR3 totals 13 residues. The CDR3 DNA follows: TGTGCCAGCAGTTTATCGGGCCCTTGGGGCTACACCTTC. It codes for CASSLSGPWGYTF.

V usage is TRBV7-2 and J usage is TRBJ1-5; a possible D gene is TRBD1 (5 bases). The V end lost 5 bases, the J end lost 7 bases, and 18 bases lay between the germline ends. The CDR3 length is 15 residues. The germline V gene encodes CDR1 SGHTA and CDR2 FQGNSA. The CDR3 nucleotides read TGTGCCAGCAGCCCCGACAGATGGGCCAACCAGCCCCAGCATTTT. This translates into CASSPDRWANQPQHF.

This clone was observed once. V and J are TRBV6-5 and TRBJ1-2; D uncertain. The V end was cut by 2 bases, the J end by 4 bases, with 14 bases between. Per the germline V gene, CDR1 is MNHEY and CDR2 is SVGAGI. This CDR3 region has 15 residues. The CDR3 nucleotides are TGTGCCAGCAGTTACCGCAGCGGTTTCTCCTATGGCTACACCTTC. Its translation is CASSYRSGFSYGYTF.

The chain is built from TRBV7-9 and TRBJ2-2; D remains unclear. This CDR3 spans 17 amino acids. The ends were cut back, 3 bases at V and 2 bases at J, with 16 bases in the middle. CDR1 and CDR2 (germline): SEHNR, FQNEAQ (reference sequence). The CDR3 DNA reads as TGTGCCAGCAGCTTTCTTCCGCCTTACACAAACACCGGGGAGCTGTTTTTT. It specifies CASSFLPPYTNTGELFF.

This clone is a singleton in its sample. V and J are TRBV27 and TRBJ2-3; weak D call: TRBD2 (5 bases). V was pared by 4 bases and J by 7 bases, with 6 bases between. This CDR3 contains 11 residues. Germline values: CDR1 MNHEY, CDR2 SMNVEV (reference sequence). CDR3 loop: CASSSGNTQYF. The CDR3 DNA follows: TGTGCCAGCAGTTCGGGAAATACGCAGTATTTT.

By proportion, this clone is medium-sized (0.01 to 0.1%). V gene TRBV5-4 combines with J gene TRBJ2-7, with a tentative D call TRBD1 (6 bases). Trimming stripped 0 bases from V and 6 bases from J, with 13 bases between. Germline V gene data show CDR1 as SGHNT and CDR2 as YYREEE (reference sequence). The CDR3 covers 14 residues. The CDR3 spells CASSLGPGAGEQYF. The CDR3 region has the DNA TGTGCCAGCAGCTTGGGCCCAGGGGCGGGCGAGCAGTACTTC.

This chain connects TRBV18 to TRBJ1-3; D uncertain. The CDR3 consists of 14 residues. Germline CDR1 is KGHSH and CDR2 is LQKENI. The V and J ends lost 3 bases and 0 bases respectively, with 6 bases between them. Written as DNA, the CDR3 is TGTGCCAGCTCACCGCAGTACTCTGGAAACACCATATATTTT. Its protein product is CASSPQYSGNTIYF.

The rearrangement uses TRBV9 and TRBJ1-2; D is unclear. This CDR3 has 12 residues. Between the trimmed V and J ends, which lost 3 bases and 8 bases, there was a span of 11 bases. Germline V gene data show CDR1 as SGDLS and CDR2 as YYNGEE. CDR3 DNA: TGTGCCAGCAGCGCCGCCAGTCTGGGCTACACCTTC. Translation gives CASSAASLGYTF.

V and J are TRBV28 and TRBJ2-5; TRBD2 matches at 13 bases. The CDR3 spans 17 residues. In germline, CDR1 is MDHEN, CDR2 SYDVKM. V shed 6 bases, J shed 4 bases, and the junction held 11 bases outside the gene matches. As DNA, the CDR3 is TGTGCCAGCAGCTATGAGACTAGCGGGAGGTTGGGAGAGACCCAGTACTTC. This gives the protein CASSYETSGRLGETQYF.

The chain uses TRBV25-1 and TRBJ1-6; D is perhaps TRBD1 (5 bases). The V gene lost 4 bases and the J gene lost 10 bases, with 11 bases spanning the gap. Per germline, CDR1 MGHDK and CDR2 SYGVNS. The CDR3 sequence is 13 residues long. For the CDR3, the DNA is TGTGCCAGCAGTGTGACAGACAACTCACCCCTCCACTTT. Translating gives CASSVTDNSPLHF. The variable domain in full, completed from reference TRBV25-1 and TRBJ1-6, reads EADIYQTPRYLVIGTGKKITLECSQTMGHDKMYWYQQDPGMELHLIHYSYGVNSTEKGDLSSESTVSRIRTEHFPLTLESARPSHTSQYLCASSVTDNSPLHFGNGTRLTVT.

This clone has a single count. V and J are TRBV5-1 and TRBJ1-2, with 8 bases that match TRBD1. Germline lookup yields CDR1 SGHRS and CDR2 YFSETQ. There are 14 residues in the CDR3. V shed 2 bases and J 4 bases; nucleotides not matched to a gene: 4. The CDR3 region is CASSFGTGGYGYTF. CDR3 DNA sequence: TGCGCCAGCAGCTTTGGAACAGGGGGCTATGGCTACACCTTC.

The chain joins TRBV25-1 to TRBJ1-2; tentatively, D is TRBD1 (6 bases). Germline CDR1 reads MGHDK; CDR2 reads SYGVNS. Trimming cost V 5 bases and J 4 bases, with 8 bases left between them. CDR3 length: 12 amino acids. The CDR3 DNA sequence: TGTGCCAGCAGTCCGGACAGCTATGGCTACACCTTC. This encodes CASSPDSYGYTF.

The gene calls are TRBV7-6 and TRBJ2-1; 8 bases align to TRBD2. V shed 6 bases, J shed 0 bases, and the junction held 13 bases outside the gene matches. CDR3 length equals 18 residues. Looked up from germline, CDR1 is SGHVS and CDR2 is FNYEAQ. CDR3 nucleotides: TGTGCCAGCAGTTCCCTGATGGGACTAGGCCCCTCCTACAATGAGCAGTTCTTC. Its translation is CASSSLMGLGPSYNEQFF.

V gene TRBV15 combines with J gene TRBJ2-3; D is possibly TRBD2 (5 bases). The CDR3 length is 12 residues. The germline V and J ends were trimmed by 5 bases and 6 bases, with 9 bases remaining between them. Germline CDR1 is LNHNV and CDR2 is YYDKDF (reference sequence). The DNA of the CDR3 is TGTGCCACCAGCCGCCTAGCCGATACGCAGTATTTT. Protein: CATSRLADTQYF.

The chain links TRBV9 to TRBJ1-4, with 7 positions matching TRBD1. The germline gives CDR1 SGDLS, CDR2 YYNGEE. The CDR3 consists of 18 residues. V lost 0 bases to trimming and J lost 6 bases; unmatched junction nucleotides: 14. CDR3 nucleotide sequence: TGTGCCAGCAGCGTAGGGGCTACTACGGGACAGCACCATGAAAAACTGTTTTTT. Translated, it gives CASSVGATTGQHHEKLFF.

The chain is built from TRBV27 and TRBJ2-7; 9 bases fit TRBD1. This CDR3 has 15 residues. V lost 4 bases and J lost 6; bases outside the gene matches: 10. Germline-derived CDR1 and CDR2 are MNHEY and SMNVEV (reference sequence). The CDR3, as DNA: TGTGCCAGCAGTTCCCCGGGACAGGGTATCGGCGAGCAGTACTTC. Translated: CASSSPGQGIGEQYF.

This clone was recorded a few times. This chain joins TRBV15 and TRBJ1-1; TRBD1 matches at 9 bases. The ends lost 8 bases at V and 5 bases at J; junction bases unmatched: 9. The germline CDR1 and CDR2 sequences are LNHNV and YYDKDF (reference sequence). The CDR3 has 14 amino acids. CDR3 nucleotides: TGTGCCACCCGCTTCGGGACAGGGAGTACTGAAGCTTTCTTT. Translated: CATRFGTGSTEAFF.

The chain combines TRBV9 with TRBJ1-3, with D tentatively TRBD1 (6 bases). Germline V CDR1 and CDR2: SGDLS, YYNGEE. The V gene lost 4 bases and the J gene lost 2 bases, with 13 bases spanning the gap. The CDR3 is 15 residues long. In DNA form, the CDR3 reads TGTGCCAGCAGCCCAGAGGGGGGGACTGGAAACACCATATATTTT. Translated: CASSPEGGTGNTIYF.

The chain is built from TRBV11-1 and TRBJ2-7, with 8 bases matching TRBD2. Germline V gene data show CDR1 as SGHAT and CDR2 as FQDESV (reference sequence). The CDR3 contains 16 residues. V was pared by 0 bases and J by 4 bases, with 8 bases of the junction left unmatched. In DNA, the CDR3 is TGTGCCAGCAGCTTAGCGTCGGCGGGGGGACCTTACGAGCAGTACTTC. Residues: CASSLASAGGPYEQYF.

This clone was seen a single time. This chain joins TRBV19 and TRBJ2-7; 8 bases fit TRBD2. The V gene's germline CDR1 is LNHDA and CDR2 SQIVND (reference sequence). The CDR3 is 13 residues long. Unmatched junction bases numbered 3, after V lost 2 bases and J lost 6 bases. The CDR3 loop is CASSISGTSEQYF. The CDR3 DNA reads as TGTGCCAGTAGTATATCCGGGACTAGCGAGCAGTACTTC.

This sequence joins TRBV6-1 and TRBJ2-7; 7 positions match TRBD1. The CDR3 totals 14 residues. Germline V gene lookup returns CDR1 MNHNS and CDR2 SASEGT. V lost 3 bases, J lost 3 bases, and 5 bases stayed unmatched. The CDR3 is CASSEGTVYYEQYF. The CDR3 bases are TGTGCCAGCAGTGAGGGGACAGTTTACTACGAGCAGTACTTC.

This clone turned up a few times. This sequence joins TRBV5-1 and TRBJ2-1; maybe TRBD2 (5 bases). CDR3 length: 16 residues. The V end lost 4 bases, the J end lost 0 bases, and 14 bases lay between the germline ends. Germline V CDR1 and CDR2: SGHRS, YFSETQ. In DNA form, the CDR3 reads TGCGCCAGCAGCCCCCCACTAAGCGGCTCCTACAATGAGCAGTTCTTC. Translation: CASSPPLSGSYNEQFF.

With regard to this clone: Other DNA sequences from this sample encode an identical CDR3 as well. V usage is TRBV2 and J usage is TRBJ1-2; TRBD1 matches 7 bases. J was trimmed by 2 bases and V by 9 bases; bases with no gene match: 3. CDR1 and CDR2 from the germline V gene are SNHLY and FYNNEI. The CDR3 sequence is 12 residues long. The CDR3 region has the DNA TGTGCCAGTAGACAGGGCAACTATGGCTACACCTTC. As protein: CASRQGNYGYTF.

The V gene is TRBV2, the J gene TRBJ2-2, with 13 bases lining up with TRBD2. The CDR3 is made up of 16 amino acids. Germline loops: CDR1 SNHLY, CDR2 FYNNEI. V gave up 6 bases and J gave up 6 bases; unmatched junction bases: 7. The CDR3 sequence is CASRELAGGLAGELFF. Written as DNA, the CDR3 is TGTGCCAGCAGGGAACTAGCGGGGGGGCTGGCCGGGGAGCTGTTTTTT.

The genes are TRBV4-1 and TRBJ2-1, with TRBD2 matching 9 bases. The germline V gene encodes CDR1 MGHRA and CDR2 YSYEKL. The CDR3 consists of 16 residues. The V gene end was trimmed by 3 bases and the J gene end by 4 bases; junction bases not matched to a gene: 7. DNA of the CDR3: TGCGCCAGCAGCCAGGCGGGGGGGGAGCCTTACAATGAGCAGTTCTTC. This encodes CASSQAGGEPYNEQFF.

The chain couples TRBV10-3 to TRBJ2-7; TRBD1 matches 7 bases. This CDR3 is built from 14 residues. Trimming cost V 11 bases and J 0 bases; bases outside gene matches: 10. CDR1 and CDR2 from the germline V gene are ENHRY and SYGVKD. This chain's CDR3 is CAAVRGTDSYEQYF. The CDR3 DNA reads as TGTGCCGCGGTGCGTGGGACAGACTCCTACGAGCAGTACTTC.

This chain joins TRBV7-8 and TRBJ1-4; 9 bases are shared with TRBD1. Trimming cost V 5 bases and J 2 bases; bases outside gene matches: 6. This CDR3 contains 16 residues. Germline V gene lookup returns CDR1 SGHVS and CDR2 FQNEAQ. CDR3: CASSLDRGWTNEKLFF. CDR3 bases: TGTGCCAGCAGCCTAGACAGGGGGTGGACTAATGAAAAACTGTTTTTT.

The CDR3 reads CASTMTGARGVGSGELFF. The CDR3 region has the DNA TGTGCCAGTACCATGACAGGGGCGAGGGGTGTAGGGTCCGGGGAGCTGTTTTTT. The chain combines TRBV19 with TRBJ2-2; the match to TRBD1 covers 8 bases. CDR1 is LNHDA, CDR2 SQIVND, per germline (reference sequence). This CDR3 has 18 residues. With V trimmed by 7 bases and J by 6 bases, 19 bases remained unmatched.

The V and J genes are TRBV27 and TRBJ1-2; D possibly corresponds to TRBD1 (5 bases). This CDR3 comprises 15 residues. V lost 1 base and J lost 2, with 11 bases in between. Germline CDR1 and CDR2: MNHEY and SMNVEV (reference sequence). The chain's CDR3 is CASSLYWGANYGYTF. Written as DNA, the CDR3 is TGTGCCAGCAGTTTATATTGGGGCGCCAACTATGGCTACACCTTC.